The rows below give T cell receptor beta chains drawn from one sample of a study of early T cells in non-severe SARS-CoV-2 infection. TCRdb itself ran the 5' RACE reads through MiXCR, one entry per CDR3 protein. This table has roughly 97,000 distinct CDR3 sequences, roughly 11% appearing once. Specimen: whole blood, collected at baseline. Receptors originate from an adult who was a healthcare worker with PCR-confirmed SARS-CoV-2 infection or an uninfected control (not recorded which). Both conserved end residues are trimmed from each CDR3. A clone size is listed for some rows: how often the clone was seen (once, few, many), or a class if it is expanded.

J: TRBJ1-2; size: -; V: TRBV28; CDR3: ASSLPGQGSNYGYT
J: TRBJ1-6; size: many; V: TRBV6-2/TRBV6-3; CDR3: ASRNGGRSPLH
J: TRBJ1-1; size: -; V: TRBV18; CDR3: ASSPIGRDTEAF
J: TRBJ2-3; size: -; V: TRBV6-5; CDR3: ASRASFSTDTQY
J: TRBJ1-1; size: -; V: TRBV24-1; CDR3: ATSDPLLGVAF
J: TRBJ2-1; size: -; V: TRBV7-2; CDR3: ASRSSGRNYNEQF
J: TRBJ2-1; size: few; V: TRBV7-6; CDR3: ASSPPPGTGVTLGDNEQF
J: TRBJ2-3; size: -; V: TRBV5-5; CDR3: ASSLVVIGTDTQY
J: TRBJ1-5; size: -; V: TRBV12-3/TRBV12-4; CDR3: ASSPDDRQPQH
J: TRBJ1-1; size: -; V: TRBV7-2; CDR3: ASSESRYRARNTEAF
J: TRBJ2-1; size: many; V: TRBV20-1; CDR3: SARARDYWVNEQF
J: TRBJ2-3; size: -; V: TRBV4-2; CDR3: ASSPGLAVTDTQY
J: TRBJ2-1; size: -; V: TRBV11-1; CDR3: ASSPSGLANNEQF
J: TRBJ1-2; size: few; V: TRBV29-1; CDR3: SVDRLETYT
J: TRBJ1-1; size: -; V: TRBV7-3; CDR3: ASSLRRGQRLEAF
J: TRBJ1-2; size: -; V: TRBV20-1; CDR3: SASGLQGNYGYT
J: TRBJ1-4; size: many; V: TRBV28; CDR3: ASSPPEQGIGEKLF
J: TRBJ1-4; size: -; V: TRBV29-1; CDR3: SVDLTGSEKLF
J: TRBJ1-1; size: -; V: TRBV14; CDR3: ASSLFTGNLNTEAF
J: TRBJ2-7; size: many; V: TRBV28; CDR3: ASSFWRNHVGEQY
J: TRBJ2-6; size: few; V: TRBV28; CDR3: ASKMTGMSSGANVLT
J: TRBJ2-7; size: -; V: TRBV29-1; CDR3: SVEQGYEQY
J: TRBJ2-1; size: many; V: TRBV5-1; CDR3: ASSLATGSKEQF
J: TRBJ2-7; size: few; V: TRBV7-6; CDR3: ASSLSGGIDEQY
J: TRBJ1-1; size: -; V: TRBV20-1; CDR3: SGSVEGAF
J: TRBJ2-3; size: -; V: TRBV6-6; CDR3: ASSSSSGGDTQY
J: TRBJ1-2; size: few; V: TRBV30; CDR3: AWSVGRQGGNYGYT
J: TRBJ2-1; size: -; V: TRBV12-3/TRBV12-4; CDR3: ASAYPGFTGEQF
J: TRBJ2-2; size: -; V: TRBV6-1; CDR3: ASSPTETAGKLF
J: TRBJ2-1; size: few; V: TRBV7-2; CDR3: ASSWPGLLTGF
J: TRBJ1-5; size: few; V: TRBV7-9; CDR3: ASSLTDQPQH
J: TRBJ2-1; size: many; V: TRBV4-2; CDR3: ASSQEVLAVNEQF
J: TRBJ2-5; size: few; V: TRBV30; CDR3: AWSVAKGTQY
J: TRBJ2-5; size: -; V: TRBV29-1; CDR3: SVDRTQETQY
J: TRBJ2-7; size: few; V: TRBV7-2; CDR3: ASSYPTGKPYEQY
J: TRBJ1-5; size: many; V: TRBV10-2; CDR3: ASTDRESNQPQH
J: TRBJ2-3; size: -; V: TRBV10-3; CDR3: AIKSTGRTDTQY
J: TRBJ2-3; size: few; V: TRBV5-5; CDR3: ASSTATSDTQY
J: TRBJ2-7; size: -; V: TRBV2; CDR3: ASSESRAEQY
J: TRBJ1-6; size: few; V: TRBV20-1; CDR3: SARDRRDLWGSPLH
J: TRBJ2-3; size: many; V: TRBV29-1; CDR3: SVEREFGTDTQY
J: TRBJ2-3; size: many; V: TRBV20-1; CDR3: SATPHLAGHTDTQY
J: TRBJ2-6; size: few; V: TRBV11-2; CDR3: ASRALSGANVLT
J: TRBJ2-7; size: few; V: TRBV20-1; CDR3: SARDVGQRASYEQY
J: TRBJ2-3; size: -; V: TRBV29-1; CDR3: SAGLAGVNTSTDTQY
J: TRBJ1-1; size: -; V: TRBV9; CDR3: ASSVGYGADEAF
J: TRBJ2-7; size: -; V: TRBV7-9; CDR3: ASSAVSYEQY
J: TRBJ2-1; size: many; V: TRBV14; CDR3: ASSLPQALHEQF
J: TRBJ2-5; size: many; V: TRBV10-3; CDR3: AIREDRGQETQY